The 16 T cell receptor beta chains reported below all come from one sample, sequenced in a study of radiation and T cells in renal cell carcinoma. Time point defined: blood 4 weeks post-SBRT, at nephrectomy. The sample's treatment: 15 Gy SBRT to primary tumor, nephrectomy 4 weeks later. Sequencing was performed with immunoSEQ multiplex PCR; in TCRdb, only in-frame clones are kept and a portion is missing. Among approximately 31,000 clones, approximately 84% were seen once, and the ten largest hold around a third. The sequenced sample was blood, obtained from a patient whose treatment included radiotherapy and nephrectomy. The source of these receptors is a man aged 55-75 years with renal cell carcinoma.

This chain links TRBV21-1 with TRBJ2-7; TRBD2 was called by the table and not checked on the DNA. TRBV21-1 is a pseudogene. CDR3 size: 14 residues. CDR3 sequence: CASRYGGRGGEQYF. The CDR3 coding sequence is TGTGCCAGCAGATACGGGGGGAGAGGTGGCGAGCAGTACTTC.

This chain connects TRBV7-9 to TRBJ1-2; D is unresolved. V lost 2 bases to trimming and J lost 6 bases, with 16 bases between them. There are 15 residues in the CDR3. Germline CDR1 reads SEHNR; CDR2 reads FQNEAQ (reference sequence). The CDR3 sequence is CASSLTSARQDGYTF. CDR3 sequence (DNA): TGTGCCAGCAGCTTAACAAGTGCGCGCCAGGATGGCTACACCTTC.

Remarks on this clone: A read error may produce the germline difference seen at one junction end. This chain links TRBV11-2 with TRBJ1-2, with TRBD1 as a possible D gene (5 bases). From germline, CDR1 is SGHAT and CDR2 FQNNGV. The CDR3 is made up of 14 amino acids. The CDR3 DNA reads TGTGCCAGCAGCTTAGGGGCGGGGCCGCCCGTCCTTTCCTTC. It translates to CASSLGAGPPVLSF.

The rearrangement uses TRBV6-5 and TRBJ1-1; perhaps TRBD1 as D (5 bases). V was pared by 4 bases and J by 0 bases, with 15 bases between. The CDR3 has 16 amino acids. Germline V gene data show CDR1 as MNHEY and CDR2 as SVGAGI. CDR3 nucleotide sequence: TGTGCCAGCAGTTTATTGGGGCGCGCGATGAACACTGAAGCTTTCTTT. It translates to CASSLLGRAMNTEAFF.

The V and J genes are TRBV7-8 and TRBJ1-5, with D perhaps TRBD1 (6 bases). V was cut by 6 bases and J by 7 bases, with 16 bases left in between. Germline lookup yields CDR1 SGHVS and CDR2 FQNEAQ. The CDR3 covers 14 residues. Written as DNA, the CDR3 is TGTGCCAGCAGTACGACAGGCTTGAAACAGCCCCAGCATTTT. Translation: CASSTTGLKQPQHF. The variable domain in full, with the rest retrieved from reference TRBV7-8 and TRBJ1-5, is GAGVSQSPRYKVAKRGQDVALRCDPISGHVSLFWYQQALGQGPEFLTYFQNEAQLDKSGLPSDRFFAERPEGSVSTLKIQRTQQEDSAVYLCASSTTGLKQPQHFGDGTRLSIL.

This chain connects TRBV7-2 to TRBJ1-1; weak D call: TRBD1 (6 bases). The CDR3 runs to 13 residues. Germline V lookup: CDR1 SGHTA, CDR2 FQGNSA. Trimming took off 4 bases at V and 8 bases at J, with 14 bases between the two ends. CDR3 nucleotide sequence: TGTGCCAGCAGCTCCCGGGCGGGGACAGAAGCTTTCTTT. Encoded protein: CASSSRAGTEAFF.

The CDR3 DNA reads as TGTGCCAGCACGGTTGAAAGAAATGAGCAGTTCTTC. As protein: CASTVERNEQFF. The rearrangement uses TRBV2 and TRBJ2-1; D not resolved. The V gene's germline CDR1 is SNHLY and CDR2 FYNNEI. This CDR3 spans 12 amino acids. Trimming removed 7 bases at V and 7 bases at J, with 11 bases between.

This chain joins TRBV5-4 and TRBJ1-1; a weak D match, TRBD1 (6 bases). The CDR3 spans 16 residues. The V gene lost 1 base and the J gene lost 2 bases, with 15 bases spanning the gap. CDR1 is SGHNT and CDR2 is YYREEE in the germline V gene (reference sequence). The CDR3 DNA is TGTGCCAGCAGCTTGTGGACGTTAGGGGGAAACACTGAAGCTTTCTTT. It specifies CASSLWTLGGNTEAFF.

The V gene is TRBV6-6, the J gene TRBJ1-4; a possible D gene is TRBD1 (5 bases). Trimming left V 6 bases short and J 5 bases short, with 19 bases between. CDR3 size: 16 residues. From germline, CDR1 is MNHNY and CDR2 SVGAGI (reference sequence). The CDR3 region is CASSPPPRGGNEKLFF. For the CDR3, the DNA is TGTGCCAGCAGCCCCCCCCCACGGGGCGGCAATGAAAAACTGTTTTTT.

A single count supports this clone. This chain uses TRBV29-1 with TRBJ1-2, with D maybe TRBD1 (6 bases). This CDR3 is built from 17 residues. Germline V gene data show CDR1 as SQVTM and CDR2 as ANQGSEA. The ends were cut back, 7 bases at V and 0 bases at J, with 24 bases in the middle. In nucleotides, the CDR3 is TGCAGCGCGACAGGCACAAACCCCTTAAGATCTAACTATGGCTACACCTTC. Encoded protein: CSATGTNPLRSNYGYTF.

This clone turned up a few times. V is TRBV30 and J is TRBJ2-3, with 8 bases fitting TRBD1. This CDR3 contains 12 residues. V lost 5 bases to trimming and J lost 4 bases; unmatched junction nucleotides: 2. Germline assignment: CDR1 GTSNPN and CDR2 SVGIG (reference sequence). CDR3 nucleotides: TGTGCCTGGGAGACAGGGGCAGATACGCAGTATTTT. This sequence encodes CAWETGADTQYF.

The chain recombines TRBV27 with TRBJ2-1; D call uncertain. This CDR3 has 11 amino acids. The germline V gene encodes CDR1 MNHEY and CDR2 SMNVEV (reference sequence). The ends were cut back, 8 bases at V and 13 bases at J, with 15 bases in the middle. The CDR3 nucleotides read TGTGCCAGCGCGACTCTAGAAGTACAGTTCTTC. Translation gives CASATLEVQFF.

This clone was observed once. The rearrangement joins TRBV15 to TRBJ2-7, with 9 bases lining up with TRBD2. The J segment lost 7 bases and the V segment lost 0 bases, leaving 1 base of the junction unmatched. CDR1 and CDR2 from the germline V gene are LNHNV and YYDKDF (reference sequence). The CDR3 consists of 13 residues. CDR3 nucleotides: TGTGCCACCAGCAGAGACGGACTAGCGGAGCAGTACTTC. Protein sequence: CATSRDGLAEQYF.

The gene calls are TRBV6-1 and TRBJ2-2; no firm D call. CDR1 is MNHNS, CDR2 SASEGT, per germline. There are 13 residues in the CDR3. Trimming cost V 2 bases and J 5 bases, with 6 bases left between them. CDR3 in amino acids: CASSEYSTGELFF. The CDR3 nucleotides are TGTGCCAGCAGTGAATATTCTACCGGGGAGCTGTTTTTT.

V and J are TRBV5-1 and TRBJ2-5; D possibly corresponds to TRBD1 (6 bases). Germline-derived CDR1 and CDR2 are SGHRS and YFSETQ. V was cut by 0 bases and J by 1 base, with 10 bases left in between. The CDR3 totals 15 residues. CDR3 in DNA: TGCGCCAGCAGCTTGGGTGCGACAGGCCAAGAGACCCAGTACTTC. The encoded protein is CASSLGATGQETQYF.

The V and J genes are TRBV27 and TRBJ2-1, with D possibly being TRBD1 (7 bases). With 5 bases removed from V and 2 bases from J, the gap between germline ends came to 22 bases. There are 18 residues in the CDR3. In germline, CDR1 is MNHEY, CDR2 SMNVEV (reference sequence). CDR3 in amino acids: CASSTRTGSDYAYNEQFF. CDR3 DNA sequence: TGTGCCAGCAGTACTAGGACAGGTTCGGACTATGCCTACAATGAGCAGTTCTTC.